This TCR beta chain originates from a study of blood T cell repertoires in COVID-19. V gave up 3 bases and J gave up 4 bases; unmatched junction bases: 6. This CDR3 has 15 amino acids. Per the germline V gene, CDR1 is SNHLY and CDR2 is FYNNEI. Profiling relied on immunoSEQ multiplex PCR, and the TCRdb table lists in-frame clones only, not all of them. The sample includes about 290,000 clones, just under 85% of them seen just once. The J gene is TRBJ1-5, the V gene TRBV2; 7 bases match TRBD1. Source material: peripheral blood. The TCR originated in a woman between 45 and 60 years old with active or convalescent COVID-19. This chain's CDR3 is CASSDEGAANQPQHF. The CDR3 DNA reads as TGTGCCAGCAGTGATGAGGGGGCGGCGAATCAGCCCCAGCATTTT.